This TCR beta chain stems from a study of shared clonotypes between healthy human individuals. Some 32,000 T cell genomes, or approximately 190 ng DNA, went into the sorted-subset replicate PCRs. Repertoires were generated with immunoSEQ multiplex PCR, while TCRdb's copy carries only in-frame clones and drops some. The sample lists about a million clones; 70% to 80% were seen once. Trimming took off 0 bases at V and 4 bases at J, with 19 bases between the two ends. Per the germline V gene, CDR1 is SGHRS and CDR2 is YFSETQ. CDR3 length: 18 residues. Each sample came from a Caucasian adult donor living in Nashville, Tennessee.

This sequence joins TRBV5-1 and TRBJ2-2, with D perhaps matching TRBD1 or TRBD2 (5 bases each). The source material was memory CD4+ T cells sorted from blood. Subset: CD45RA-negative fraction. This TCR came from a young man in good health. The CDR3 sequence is CASSLVPGRALATGELFF. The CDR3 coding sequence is TGCGCCAGCAGCTTGGTTCCGGGGCGCGCTCTTGCCACCGGGGAGCTGTTTTTT.